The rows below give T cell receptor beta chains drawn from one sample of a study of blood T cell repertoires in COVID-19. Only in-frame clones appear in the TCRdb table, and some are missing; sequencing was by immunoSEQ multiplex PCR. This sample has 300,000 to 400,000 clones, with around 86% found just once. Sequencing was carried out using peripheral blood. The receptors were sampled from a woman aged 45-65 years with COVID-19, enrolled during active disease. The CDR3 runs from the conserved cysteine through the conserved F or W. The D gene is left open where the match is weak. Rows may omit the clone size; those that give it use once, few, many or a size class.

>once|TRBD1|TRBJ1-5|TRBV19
CASSPRQGASPQHF
TGTGCCAGTAGTCCCCGACAGGGGGCGTCCCCCCAGCATTTT
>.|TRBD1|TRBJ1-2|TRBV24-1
CATSDSDRGYGYTF
TGTGCCACCAGTGACTCAGACAGGGGCTATGGCTACACCTTC
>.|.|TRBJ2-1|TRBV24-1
CATSDFGGAIRNEQFF
TGTGCCACCAGTGATTTCGGCGGGGCCATTAGAAATGAGCAGTTCTTC
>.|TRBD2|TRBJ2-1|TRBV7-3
CASSFSGGPYNEQFF
TGTGCCAGCAGCTTCAGCGGGGGACCCTACAATGAGCAGTTCTTC
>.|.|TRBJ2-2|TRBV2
CASSESGTGELFF
TGTGCCAGCAGTGAATCGGGTACAGGGGAGCTGTTTTTT
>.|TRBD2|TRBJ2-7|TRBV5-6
CASSFGLAGATPF
TGTGCCAGCAGCTTTGGACTAGCGGGAGCCACCCCTTTC
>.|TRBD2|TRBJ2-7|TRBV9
CASSARILAGGGWGEQYF
TGTGCCAGCAGCGCCAGAATCCTAGCGGGAGGCGGATGGGGGGAGCAGTACTTC
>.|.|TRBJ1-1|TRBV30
CAWSRAGRHTEAFF
TGTGCCTGGAGTAGGGCGGGGAGACACACTGAAGCTTTCTTT
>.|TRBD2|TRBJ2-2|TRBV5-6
CASSSVAGEYTGELFF
TGTGCCAGCAGCTCGGTAGCGGGAGAGTACACCGGGGAGCTGTTTTTT
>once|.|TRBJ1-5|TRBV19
CASSPGRASNQPQHF
TGTGCCAGTAGCCCCGGGAGGGCGTCGAATCAGCCCCAGCATTTT
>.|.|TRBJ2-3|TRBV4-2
CASSRSGTDTQYF
TGTGCCAGCAGCCGTTCCGGGACAGATACGCAGTATTTT
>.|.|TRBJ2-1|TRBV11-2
CASSLGPAGHSTGEQFF
TGTGCCAGCAGCTTAGGGCCGGCGGGCCACTCTACCGGTGAGCAGTTCTTC
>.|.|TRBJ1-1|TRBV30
CAFNLYRDRFF
TGTGCCTTTAACCTTTACAGGGATCGGTTCTTT
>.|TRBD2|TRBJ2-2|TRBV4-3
CASSQDRGLAGGGGTGELFF
TGCGCCAGCAGCCAAGATCGGGGACTAGCGGGAGGAGGAGGCACCGGGGAGCTGTTTTTT
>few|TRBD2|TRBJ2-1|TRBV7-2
CASSSPTSGRASYNEQFF
TGTGCCAGCAGCTCGCCGACTAGCGGGAGGGCCTCCTACAATGAGCAGTTCTTC
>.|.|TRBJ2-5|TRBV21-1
CASSKDRGQSEETQYF
TGTGCCAGCAGCAAAGACAGGGGGCAGTCCGAAGAGACCCAGTACTTC
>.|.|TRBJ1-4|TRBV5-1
CASSFVRDGGNEKLFF
TGCGCCAGCAGCTTCGTCCGGGACGGGGGGAATGAAAAACTGTTTTTT
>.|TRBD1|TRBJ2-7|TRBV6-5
CASRDRALYEQYF
TGTGCCAGCCGGGACAGGGCCCTCTACGAGCAGTACTTC
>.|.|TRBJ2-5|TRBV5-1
CASSSGDRGTQYF
TGCGCCAGCAGCTCAGGGGATCGGGGGACCCAGTACTTC
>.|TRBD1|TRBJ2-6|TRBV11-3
CASSLDFWFQGAGANVLTF
TGTGCCAGCAGCTTAGATTTCTGGTTTCAGGGGGCCGGGGCCAACGTCCTGACTTTC
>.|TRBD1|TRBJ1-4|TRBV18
CASSPDRGLNEKLFF
TGTGCCAGCTCACCAGACAGGGGCTTAAATGAAAAACTGTTTTTT
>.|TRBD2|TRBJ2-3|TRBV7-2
CASSPWTSGSLDTQYF
TGTGCCAGCAGCCCATGGACTAGCGGGAGTTTAGATACGCAGTATTTT
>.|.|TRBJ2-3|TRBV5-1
CASSLLGMADTQYF
TGCGCCAGCAGCTTACTAGGGATGGCAGATACGCAGTATTTT
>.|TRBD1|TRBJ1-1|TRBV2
CASNQGQRNTEAFF
TGTGCCAGTAACCAGGGACAGCGGAACACTGAAGCTTTCTTT
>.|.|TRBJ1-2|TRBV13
CASSTYGQYGDGYTF
TGTGCCAGCAGCACTTATGGACAGTATGGTGATGGCTACACCTTC
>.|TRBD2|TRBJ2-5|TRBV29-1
CSGLGLGDTQYF
TGCAGCGGCCTGGGACTAGGGGACACCCAGTACTTC
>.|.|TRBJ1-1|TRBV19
CASSIGVGRGYTEAFF
TGTGCCAGTAGTATAGGTGTTGGCAGGGGATACACTGAAGCTTTCTTT
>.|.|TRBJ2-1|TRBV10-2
CASSSGVNNEQFF
TGCGCCAGCAGTTCGGGAGTTAACAATGAGCAGTTCTTC
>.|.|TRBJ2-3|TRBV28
CATRGSSTDTQYF
TGTGCCACCCGAGGGTCTAGCACAGATACGCAGTATTTT
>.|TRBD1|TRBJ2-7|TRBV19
CASSIGQGFGEQYF
TGTGCCAGTAGTATAGGACAGGGGTTTGGGGAGCAGTACTTC
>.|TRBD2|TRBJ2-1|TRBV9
CASSPRTSGSLSQFF
TGTGCCAGCAGCCCTCGGACTAGCGGGAGTCTTTCCCAGTTCTTC
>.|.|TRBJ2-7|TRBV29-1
CSVDAGSYEQYF
TGCAGCGTTGACGCAGGCTCCTACGAGCAGTACTTC
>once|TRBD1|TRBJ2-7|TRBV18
CASSTGSYEQYF
TGTGCCAGTTCGACAGGGTCCTACGAGCAGTACTTC
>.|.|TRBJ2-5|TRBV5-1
CASSFSETQYF
TGCGCCAGCAGCTTTTCGGAGACCCAGTACTTC
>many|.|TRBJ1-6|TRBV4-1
CASSQGTDGNSPLHF
TGCGCCAGCAGCCAAGGGACAGACGGTAATTCACCCCTCCACTTT
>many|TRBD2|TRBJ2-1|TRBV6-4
CASSAEAGEAYNEQFF
TGTGCCAGCAGTGCGGAAGCGGGAGAGGCCTACAATGAGCAGTTCTTC
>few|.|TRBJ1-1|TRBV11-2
CASSPKQSGAFF
TGTGCCAGCAGCCCTAAGCAATCAGGAGCTTTCTTT